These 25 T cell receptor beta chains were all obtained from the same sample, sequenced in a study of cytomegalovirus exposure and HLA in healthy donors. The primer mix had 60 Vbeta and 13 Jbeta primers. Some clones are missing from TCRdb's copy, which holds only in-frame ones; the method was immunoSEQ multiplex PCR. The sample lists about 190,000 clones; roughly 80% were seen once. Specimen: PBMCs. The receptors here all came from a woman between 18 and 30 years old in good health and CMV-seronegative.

Written as DNA, the CDR3 is TGTGCCAGCAGCGTAGGCACTAGCGGGAGTATCTACGAGCAGTACTTC. Amino acids: CASSVGTSGSIYEQYF. V usage is TRBV9 and J usage is TRBJ2-7, with 11 nucleotides matching TRBD2. The CDR3 has 16 amino acids. In germline, CDR1 is SGDLS, CDR2 YYNGEE. Trimming removed 0 bases from V and 3 bases from J; junction bases left unmatched: 5. The variable domain in full, with the rest retrieved from reference TRBV9 and TRBJ2-7, is DSGVTQTPKHLITATGQRVTLRCSPRSGDLSVYWYQQSLDQGLQFLIQYYNGEERAKGNILERFSAQQFPDLHSELNLSSLELGDSALYFCASSVGTSGSIYEQYFGPGTRLTVT.

The CDR3 here is CAGTGDNSPLHF. CDR3 sequence (DNA): TGTGCCGGGACAGGGGATAATTCACCCCTCCACTTT. The genes are TRBV7-9 and TRBJ1-6; 10 bases are a match to TRBD1. The CDR3 totals 12 residues. V shed 11 bases, J shed 5 bases, and the junction held 0 bases outside the gene matches. CDR1 and CDR2 from the germline V gene are SEHNR and FQNEAQ (reference sequence).

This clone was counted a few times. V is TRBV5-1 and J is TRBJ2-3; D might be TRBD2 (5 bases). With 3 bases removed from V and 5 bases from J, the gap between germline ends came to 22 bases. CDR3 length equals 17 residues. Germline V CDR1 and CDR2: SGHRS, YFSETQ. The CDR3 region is CASSWNRASSYGDTQYF. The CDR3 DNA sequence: TGCGCCAGCAGCTGGAACCGGGCTAGCTCTTATGGAGATACGCAGTATTTT.

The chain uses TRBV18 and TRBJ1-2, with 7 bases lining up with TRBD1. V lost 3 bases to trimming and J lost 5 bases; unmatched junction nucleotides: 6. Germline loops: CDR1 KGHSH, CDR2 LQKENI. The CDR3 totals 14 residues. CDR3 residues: CASSPTGEEYGYTF. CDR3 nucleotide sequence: TGTGCCAGCTCACCCACAGGGGAAGAATATGGCTACACCTTC.

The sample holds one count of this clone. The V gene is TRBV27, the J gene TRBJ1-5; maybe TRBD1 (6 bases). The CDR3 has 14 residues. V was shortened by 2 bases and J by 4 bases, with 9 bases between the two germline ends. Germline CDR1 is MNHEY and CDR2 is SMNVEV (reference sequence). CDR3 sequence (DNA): TGTGCCAGCAGTTTACAGGACAGTAATCAGCCCCAGCATTTT. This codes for CASSLQDSNQPQHF.

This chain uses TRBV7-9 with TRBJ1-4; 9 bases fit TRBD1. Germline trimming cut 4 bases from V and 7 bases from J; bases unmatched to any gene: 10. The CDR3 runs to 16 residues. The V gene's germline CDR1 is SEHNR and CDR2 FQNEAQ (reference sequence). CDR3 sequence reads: CASSYPGTGSGEKLFF. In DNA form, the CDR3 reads TGTGCCAGCAGCTACCCCGGGACAGGGAGCGGTGAAAAACTGTTTTTT.

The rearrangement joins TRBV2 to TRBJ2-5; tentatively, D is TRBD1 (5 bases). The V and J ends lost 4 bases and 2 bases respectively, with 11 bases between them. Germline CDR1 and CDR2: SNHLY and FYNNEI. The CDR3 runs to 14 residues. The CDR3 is CASSVIQAQETQYF. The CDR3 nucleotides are TGTGCCAGCAGTGTGATACAGGCTCAAGAGACCCAGTACTTC.

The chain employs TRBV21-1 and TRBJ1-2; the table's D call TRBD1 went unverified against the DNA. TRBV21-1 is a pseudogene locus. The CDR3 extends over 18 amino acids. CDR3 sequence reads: CASSLRNRDGLRNYGYTF. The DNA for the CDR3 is TGTGCCAGCAGCTTACGTAACAGGGACGGATTACGTAACTATGGCTACACCTTC.

CDR3 loop: CASSQDPGYGGYTF. The CDR3 DNA follows: TGCGCCAGCAGCCAAGACCCAGGGTACGGCGGCTACACCTTC. J is TRBJ1-2 and V is TRBV4-1, with a possible D match to TRBD1 (5 bases). CDR3 length equals 14 residues. Trimming removed 0 bases at V and 8 bases at J, with 13 bases between. Germline loops: CDR1 MGHRA, CDR2 YSYEKL.

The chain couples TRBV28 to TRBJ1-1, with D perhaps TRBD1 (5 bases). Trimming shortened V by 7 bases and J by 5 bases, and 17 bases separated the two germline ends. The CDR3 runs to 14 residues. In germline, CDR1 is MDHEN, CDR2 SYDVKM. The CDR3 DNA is TGTGCCAGCACCACGGGGGGATTGGGAACTGAAGCTTTCTTT. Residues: CASTTGGLGTEAFF. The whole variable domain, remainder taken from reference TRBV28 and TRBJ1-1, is DVKVTQSSRYLVKRTGEKVFLECVQDMDHENMFWYRQDPGLGLRLIYFSYDVKMKEKGDIPEGYSVSREKKERFSLILESASTNQTSMYLCASTTGGLGTEAFFGQGTRLTVV.

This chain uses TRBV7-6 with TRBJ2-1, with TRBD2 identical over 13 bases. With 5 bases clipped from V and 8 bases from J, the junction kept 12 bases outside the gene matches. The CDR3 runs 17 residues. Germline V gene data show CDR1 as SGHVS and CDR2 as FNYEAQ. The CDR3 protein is CASSVRSGTSGTHEQFF. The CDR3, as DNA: TGTGCCAGCAGCGTTAGGAGCGGGACTAGCGGGACTCATGAGCAGTTCTTC.

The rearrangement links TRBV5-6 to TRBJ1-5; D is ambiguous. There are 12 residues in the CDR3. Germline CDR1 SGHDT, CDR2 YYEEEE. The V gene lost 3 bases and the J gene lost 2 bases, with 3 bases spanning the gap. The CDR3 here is CASSSGNQPQHF. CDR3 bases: TGTGCCAGCAGCTCCGGCAATCAGCCCCAGCATTTT.

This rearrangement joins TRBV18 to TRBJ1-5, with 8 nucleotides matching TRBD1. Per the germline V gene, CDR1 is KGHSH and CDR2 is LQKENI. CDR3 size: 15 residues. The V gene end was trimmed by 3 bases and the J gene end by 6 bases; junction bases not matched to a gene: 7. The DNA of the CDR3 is TGTGCCAGCTCACCTCCGGACAGGGTGGGTCAGCCCCAGCATTTT. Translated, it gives CASSPPDRVGQPQHF. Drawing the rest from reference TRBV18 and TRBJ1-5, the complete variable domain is NAGVMQNPRHLVRRRGQEARLRCSPMKGHSHVYWYRQLPEEGLKFMVYLQKENIIDESGMPKERFSAEFPKEGPSILRIQQVVRGDSAAYFCASSPPDRVGQPQHFGDGTRLSIL.

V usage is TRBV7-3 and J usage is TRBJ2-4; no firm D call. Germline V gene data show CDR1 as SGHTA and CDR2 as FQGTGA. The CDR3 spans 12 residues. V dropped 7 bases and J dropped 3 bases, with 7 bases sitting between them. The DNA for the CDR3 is TGTGCCAGCACCCGAGGCAAAAACATTCAGTACTTC. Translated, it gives CASTRGKNIQYF.

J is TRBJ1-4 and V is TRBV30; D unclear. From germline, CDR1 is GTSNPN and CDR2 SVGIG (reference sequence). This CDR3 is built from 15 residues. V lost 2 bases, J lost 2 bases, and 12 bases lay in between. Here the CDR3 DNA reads TGTGCCTGGAGTCCCCCTTACGGGACTAATGAAAAACTGTTTTTT. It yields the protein CAWSPPYGTNEKLFF. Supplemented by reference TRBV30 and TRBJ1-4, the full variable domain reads SQTIHQWPATLVQPVGSPLSLECTVEGTSNPNLYWYRQAAGRGLQLLFYSVGIGQISSEVPQNLSASRPQDRQFILSSKKLLLSDSGFYLCAWSPPYGTNEKLFFGSGTQLSVL.

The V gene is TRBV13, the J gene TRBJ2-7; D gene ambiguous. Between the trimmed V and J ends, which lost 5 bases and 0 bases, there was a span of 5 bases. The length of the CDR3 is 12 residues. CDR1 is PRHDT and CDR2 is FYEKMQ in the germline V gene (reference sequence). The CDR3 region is CASSASSYEQYF. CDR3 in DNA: TGTGCCAGCAGCGCTAGCTCCTACGAGCAGTACTTC.

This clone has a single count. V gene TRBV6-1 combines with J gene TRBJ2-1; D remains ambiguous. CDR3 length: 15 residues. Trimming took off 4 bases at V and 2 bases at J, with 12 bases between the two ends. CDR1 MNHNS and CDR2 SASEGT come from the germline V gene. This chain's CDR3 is CASSGSRETYNEQFF. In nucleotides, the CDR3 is TGTGCCAGCAGTGGATCTAGAGAAACCTACAATGAGCAGTTCTTC.

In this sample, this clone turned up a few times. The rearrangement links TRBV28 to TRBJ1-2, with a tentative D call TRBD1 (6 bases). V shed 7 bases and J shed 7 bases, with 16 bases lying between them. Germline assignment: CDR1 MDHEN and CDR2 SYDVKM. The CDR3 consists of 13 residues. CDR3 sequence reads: CASKTQGVSGYTF. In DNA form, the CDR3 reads TGTGCCAGCAAAACACAGGGTGTCTCTGGCTACACCTTC.

For the CDR3, the DNA is TGTGCCAGCTCAAGGACAGGGGGCGAGCAGTACTTC. Translation gives CASSRTGGEQYF. The rearrangement links TRBV18 to TRBJ2-7; 10 nucleotides line up with TRBD1. Per germline, CDR1 KGHSH and CDR2 LQKENI. There are 12 residues in the CDR3. After removal of 5 bases from V and 6 bases from J, the junction contained 1 base not matched to a gene.

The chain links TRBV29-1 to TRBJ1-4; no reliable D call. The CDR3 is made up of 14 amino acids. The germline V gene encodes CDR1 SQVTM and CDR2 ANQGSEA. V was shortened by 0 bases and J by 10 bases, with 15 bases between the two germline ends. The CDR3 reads CSVEDPPSEGKLFF. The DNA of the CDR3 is TGCAGCGTTGAAGATCCACCTAGTGAGGGAAAACTGTTTTTT.

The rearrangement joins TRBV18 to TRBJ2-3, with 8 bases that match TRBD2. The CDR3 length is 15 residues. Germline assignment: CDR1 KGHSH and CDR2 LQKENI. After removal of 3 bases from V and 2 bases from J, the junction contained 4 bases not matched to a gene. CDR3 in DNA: TGTGCCAGCTCACCGTCTAGCGGGTACACAGATACGCAGTATTTT. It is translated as CASSPSSGYTDTQYF.

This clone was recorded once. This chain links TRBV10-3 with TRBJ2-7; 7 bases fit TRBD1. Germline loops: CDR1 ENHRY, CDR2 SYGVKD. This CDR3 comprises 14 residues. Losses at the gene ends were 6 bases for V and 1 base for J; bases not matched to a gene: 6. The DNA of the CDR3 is TGTGCCATCAGGGACAGGTCAAGTTCCTACGAGCAGTACTTC. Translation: CAIRDRSSSYEQYF.

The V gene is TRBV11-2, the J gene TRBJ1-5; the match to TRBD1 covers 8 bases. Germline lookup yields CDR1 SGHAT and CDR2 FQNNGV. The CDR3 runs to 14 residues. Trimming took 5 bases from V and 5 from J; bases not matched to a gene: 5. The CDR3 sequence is CASSQDREDQPQHF. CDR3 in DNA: TGTGCCAGCAGCCAGGACAGGGAAGATCAGCCCCAGCATTTT.

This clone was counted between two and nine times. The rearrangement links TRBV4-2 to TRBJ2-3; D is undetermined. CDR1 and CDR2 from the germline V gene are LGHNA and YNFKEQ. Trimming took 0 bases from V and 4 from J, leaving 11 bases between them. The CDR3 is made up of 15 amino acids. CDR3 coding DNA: TGTGCCAGCAGCCAAGATCTAGACCCTGCAGATACGCAGTATTTT. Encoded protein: CASSQDLDPADTQYF.

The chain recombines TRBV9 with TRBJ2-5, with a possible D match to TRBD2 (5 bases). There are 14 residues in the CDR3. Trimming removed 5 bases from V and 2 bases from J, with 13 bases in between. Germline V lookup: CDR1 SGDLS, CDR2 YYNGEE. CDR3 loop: CASSSLGGQETQYF. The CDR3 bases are TGTGCCAGCAGTTCTCTTGGCGGGCAAGAGACCCAGTACTTC.